A single sample gave rise to the 17 T cell receptor beta chains below, sequenced in a study of human T cells and chemical hapten exposure. TCRdb ran MiXCR on the RACE reads and lists one entry per CDR3 protein. The profile shows 95,000 to 150,000 distinct CDR3 sequences, approximately 15% of them singletons. Time point of the sample: pre-sensitization, week 0. Treatment described: therapeutic diphenylcyclopropenone sensitization with weekly scalp DPC. The sequencing here drew on whole blood, taken in connection with sensitization to the hapten diphenylcyclopropenone (DPC). The source of these receptors is a woman aged 18-35 years with alopecia areata. Some clones in this sample may be carry-over from other donors' samples.

The chain links TRBV28 to TRBJ2-7; 7 positions agree with TRBD1. The CDR3 covers 13 residues. The J segment lost 6 bases and the V segment lost 5 bases, leaving 7 bases of the junction unmatched. From germline, CDR1 is MDHEN and CDR2 SYDVKM. The CDR3 sequence: CASSTQGLFEQYF. DNA of the CDR3: TGTGCCAGCAGTACACAGGGGCTATTCGAGCAGTACTTC.

In its sample, this clonotype was seen a few times. The chain is built from TRBV7-9 and TRBJ1-1; D is ambiguous. The V end lost 5 bases, the J end lost 11 bases, and 12 bases lay between the germline ends. The V gene's germline CDR1 is SEHNR and CDR2 FQNEAQ (reference sequence). The CDR3 runs 11 residues. The CDR3 nucleotides are TGTGCCAGCAGCACACCCTCATCTGCTTTCTTT. Translated, it gives CASSTPSSAFF.

The chain employs TRBV9 and TRBJ2-1; D gene unclear. This CDR3 comprises 13 residues. Trimming shortened V by 4 bases and J by 9 bases, and 14 bases separated the two germline ends. CDR1 is SGDLS, CDR2 YYNGEE, per germline. The CDR3 loop reads CASSPIPPGEQFF. Here the CDR3 DNA reads TGTGCCAGCAGCCCAATCCCCCCCGGTGAGCAGTTCTTC.

In this sample, this clonotype turned up a few times. Written as DNA, the CDR3 is TGTGCCAGCTCACCGGCTTCGAGAACCGGGGAGCTGTTTTTT. Amino acid sequence: CASSPASRTGELFF. V and J are TRBV18 and TRBJ2-2; no firm D call. Trimming took off 3 bases at V and 5 bases at J, with 10 bases between the two ends. The CDR3 consists of 14 residues. Germline CDR1 and CDR2: KGHSH and LQKENI.

This sequence joins TRBV5-1 and TRBJ1-1; no definite D call. Between the trimmed V and J ends, which lost 0 bases and 0 bases, there was a span of 3 bases. Germline V lookup: CDR1 SGHRS, CDR2 YFSETQ. CDR3 length equals 13 residues. The CDR3 sequence is CASSLEMNTEAFF. CDR3 DNA: TGCGCCAGCAGCTTGGAAATGAACACTGAAGCTTTCTTT.

Only a few counts were recorded for this clonotype. This chain connects TRBV9 to TRBJ2-7, with 11 nucleotides matching TRBD1. Trimming removed 3 bases from V and 6 bases from J; junction bases left unmatched: 8. The CDR3 runs to 15 residues. From germline, CDR1 is SGDLS and CDR2 YYNGEE. CDR3 sequence: CASSGGGTGGREQYF. The CDR3, as DNA: TGTGCCAGCAGCGGTGGCGGGACAGGGGGTCGCGAGCAGTACTTC.

This clonotype was detected ten times or more. The chain uses TRBV7-9 and TRBJ2-3; 9 bases are shared with TRBD2. The CDR3 extends over 15 amino acids. The germline V gene has CDR1 SEHNR and CDR2 FQNEAQ (reference sequence). Losses at the gene ends were 5 bases for V and 1 base for J; bases not matched to a gene: 4. CDR3 sequence reads: CASSSSSGGTDTQYF. CDR3 sequence (DNA): TGTGCCAGCAGCAGTTCTAGCGGGGGCACAGATACGCAGTATTTT. Filled out from reference TRBV7-9 and TRBJ2-3, the complete variable domain reads DTGVSQNPRHKITKRGQNVTFRCDPISEHNRLYWYRQTLGQGPEFLTYFQNEAQLEKSRLLSDRFSAERPKGSFSTLEIQRTEQGDSAMYLCASSSSSGGTDTQYFGPGTRLTVL.

This clonotype was found many times. The J gene is TRBJ1-1, the V gene TRBV6-5; TRBD1 agrees at 7 bases. The CDR3 has 14 amino acids. CDR1 and CDR2 from the germline V gene are MNHEY and SVGAGI. Trimming took 6 bases from V and 0 from J; bases not matched to a gene: 4. The CDR3 loop reads CASREQGMNTEAFF. CDR3 in DNA: TGTGCCAGCAGGGAACAGGGGATGAACACTGAAGCTTTCTTT.

The rearrangement joins TRBV7-8 to TRBJ2-7; the D gene is possibly TRBD2 (5 bases). Per the germline V gene, CDR1 is SGHVS and CDR2 is FQNEAQ. Trimming cost V 0 bases and J 0 bases, with 12 bases left between them. The CDR3 covers 16 residues. CDR3 nucleotides: TGTGCCAGCAGCTTAGCCGGCGGGCGGCCCTCCTACGAGCAGTACTTC. Encoded protein: CASSLAGGRPSYEQYF.

The rearrangement joins TRBV9 to TRBJ2-3; no clear D gene. This CDR3 is built from 13 residues. V was cut by 0 bases and J by 6 bases, with 8 bases left in between. Germline-derived CDR1 and CDR2 are SGDLS and YYNGEE. The CDR3 loop is CASSVGLEDTQYF. As DNA, the CDR3 is TGTGCCAGCAGCGTAGGCCTAGAGGATACGCAGTATTTT.

There are many counts of this clonotype. The V gene is TRBV7-9, the J gene TRBJ2-3; 10 bases align to TRBD1. CDR3 length: 16 residues. The germline CDR1 and CDR2 sequences are SEHNR and FQNEAQ (reference sequence). V gave up 5 bases and J gave up 8 bases; unmatched junction bases: 13. CDR3 sequence reads: CASSPPVGQGVRTQYF. In nucleotides, the CDR3 is TGTGCCAGCAGCCCCCCGGTAGGACAGGGGGTCCGTACGCAGTATTTT. Looking up the rest from reference TRBV7-9 and TRBJ2-3 gives the full variable domain: DTGVSQNPRHKITKRGQNVTFRCDPISEHNRLYWYRQTLGQGPEFLTYFQNEAQLEKSRLLSDRFSAERPKGSFSTLEIQRTEQGDSAMYLCASSPPVGQGVRTQYFGPGTRLTVL.

This chain connects TRBV25-1 to TRBJ2-5; 9 positions match TRBD1. J gave up 5 bases and V 5 bases, and 9 bases lay outside the gene matches. CDR3 length: 15 residues. Germline assignment: CDR1 MGHDK and CDR2 SYGVNS. In DNA form, the CDR3 reads TGTGCCAGCAGTCACGAACAGGGGGCGAGGGAGACCCAGTACTTC. Protein: CASSHEQGARETQYF.

This clonotype has a handful of counts. The junction and the germline gene differ at one end; a read error may be behind it. The chain joins TRBV6-6 to TRBJ1-2, with 7 bases aligning to TRBD1. Germline V CDR1 and CDR2: MNHNY, SVGAGI (reference sequence). CDR3 length: 13 residues. The CDR3 sequence is CVSSNTGAYGYTF. The DNA for the CDR3 is TGTGTCAGCAGCAATACAGGGGCCTATGGCTACACCTTC.

On this clonotype itself: Just one base apart from a much larger clone, this may be a read error. The V and J genes are TRBV2 and TRBJ1-2; no firm D call. Germline V CDR1 and CDR2: SNHLY, FYNNEI. V gave up 3 bases and J gave up 7 bases, with 15 bases separating them. The CDR3 is 14 amino acids. CDR3 nucleotide sequence: TGTGCCAGCAGTGACCACGGATCCATCTCTGGCTACACCTTC. Translated: CASSDHGSISGYTF.

This clonotype came up many times. The chain links TRBV11-2 to TRBJ1-5; TRBD1 matches at 9 bases. V shed 5 bases, J shed 3 bases, and the junction held 5 bases outside the gene matches. The CDR3 is 15 residues long. CDR1 SGHAT and CDR2 FQNNGV come from the germline V gene. The CDR3 region is CASSMDRGPNQPQHF. CDR3 DNA: TGTGCCAGCAGCATGGACAGGGGACCCAATCAGCCCCAGCATTTT.

In its sample, this clonotype was seen a few times. The V call is TRBV20-1, the J call TRBJ2-7, with 10 positions matching TRBD2. The CDR3 extends over 15 amino acids. V gave up 3 bases and J gave up 5 bases; unmatched junction bases: 10. CDR1 and CDR2 from the germline V gene are DFQATT and SNEGSKA (reference sequence). The DNA of the CDR3 is TGCAGTGCTAGCGAAGCGGGGGGGCCCGGCAACGAGCAGTACTTC. Its translation is CSASEAGGPGNEQYF.

At least ten counts were recorded for this clonotype. V usage is TRBV20-1 and J usage is TRBJ2-1, with 12 bases fitting TRBD2. The germline V gene has CDR1 DFQATT and CDR2 SNEGSKA (reference sequence). With 5 bases clipped from V and 5 bases from J, the junction kept 13 bases outside the gene matches. This CDR3 region has 17 residues. The DNA for the CDR3 is TGCAGTGCTGAGTCGGCTAGCGGGGGGGTTTGGAACAATGAGCAGTTCTTC. It yields the protein CSAESASGGVWNNEQFF.